A selection of T cell receptor beta chains follows, all from one sample in a study of breast tumors, draining lymph nodes, adjacent tissues. TCRdb recomputed calls from the multiplex PCR reads with MiXCR, one row per CDR3 protein. Found here are roughly 70,000 distinct CDR3 sequences, about 40% of them singletons; the top ten hold approximately 8.7%. Sequenced: breast tumor tissue. Source of these receptors: a female donor with breast cancer. Some clones in this sample may be carry-over from other donors' samples. The CDR3 runs from the conserved cysteine through the conserved F or W. D genes are given only for firm matches. Only part of the rows carry a size: once, few, many, or a class if the clone is expanded.

D: TRBD1; length: 13; size: medium-sized; J: TRBJ1-2; V: TRBV7-9; DNA: TGTGCCAGCAGCCCGGACAGGGAGAGTGGCTACACCTTC; CDR3: CASSPDRESGYTF
D: .; length: 13; size: .; J: TRBJ1-4; V: TRBV20-1; DNA: TGCAGTGCTAGCGGGGGGGCGGGAGAAAAACTGTTTTTT; CDR3: CSASGGAGEKLFF
D: TRBD2; length: 14; size: .; J: TRBJ2-7; V: TRBV19; DNA: TGTGCCACCAGGACTAGCGGGAGCTCCTACGAGCAGTACTTC; CDR3: CATRTSGSSYEQYF
D: TRBD2; length: 17; size: .; J: TRBJ2-7; V: TRBV9; DNA: TGTGCCAGCAGCGTAGACCCCGGACTAGCAGGGGTTCCCGAGCAGTACTTC; CDR3: CASSVDPGLAGVPEQYF
D: TRBD1; length: 15; size: many; J: TRBJ2-1; V: TRBV6-2/TRBV6-3; DNA: TGTGCCAGCAGGCCCGACAGGGTCTCCTACAATGAGCAGTTCTTC; CDR3: CASRPDRVSYNEQFF
D: .; length: 13; size: many; J: TRBJ2-3; V: TRBV6-2/TRBV6-3; DNA: TGTGCCAGCAGCGACCCTAGACTAGTGACGCAGTATTTT; CDR3: CASSDPRLVTQYF
D: .; length: 16; size: many; J: TRBJ2-7; V: TRBV5-1; DNA: TGCGCCAGCAGCTTGGTAGACTCGCTTTTCGTTTACGAGCAGTACTTC; CDR3: CASSLVDSLFVYEQYF
D: TRBD2; length: 16; size: many; J: TRBJ2-7; V: TRBV6-5; DNA: TGTGCCAGCAGTACTCTCCGGACTAGCGGGTCCTACGAGCAGTACTTC; CDR3: CASSTLRTSGSYEQYF
D: .; length: 18; size: .; J: TRBJ1-4; V: TRBV2; DNA: TGTGCCAGCAGCTACCACAGGGTTCTATGGTGGGGGGGGGAAAACCTGTTTTTT; CDR3: CASSYHRVLWWGGENLFF
D: TRBD2; length: 14; size: many; J: TRBJ2-1; V: TRBV20-1; DNA: TGCAGTGCCAGTTTGCGGGGGACCTACAATGAGCAGTTCTTC; CDR3: CSASLRGTYNEQFF
D: TRBD1; length: 16; size: many; J: TRBJ2-7; V: TRBV7-2; DNA: TGTGCCAGCAGCTTTCAGGCCGGGACAGGCAGCTACGAGCAGTACTTC; CDR3: CASSFQAGTGSYEQYF
D: TRBD2; length: 17; size: .; J: TRBJ2-2; V: TRBV20-1; DNA: TGCAGTGCTAGAGGAGCGGGGGCTAGTGCTATCGCCGGGGAGCTGTTTTTT; CDR3: CSARGAGASAIAGELFF
D: .; length: 13; size: many; J: TRBJ1-1; V: TRBV20-1; DNA: TGCAGTGCCAAGGCCCTGTCGGACACTGAAGCTTTCTTT; CDR3: CSAKALSDTEAFF
D: TRBD1; length: 15; size: .; J: TRBJ2-7; V: TRBV12-3/TRBV12-4; DNA: TGTGCCAGCAGTTTATCGACAGGGATGGCCTACGAGCAGTACTTC; CDR3: CASSLSTGMAYEQYF
D: TRBD2; length: 15; size: many; J: TRBJ2-1; V: TRBV7-2; DNA: TGTGCCAGCAGCTTGGTACCGGGACTAGCCAATGAGCAGTTCTTC; CDR3: CASSLVPGLANEQFF
D: .; length: 14; size: many; J: TRBJ2-1; V: TRBV6-5; DNA: TGTGCCAGCAGTCCAAGCCGGGTGCGCAATGAGCAGTTCTTC; CDR3: CASSPSRVRNEQFF
D: .; length: 15; size: medium-sized; J: TRBJ2-7; V: TRBV20-1; DNA: TGCAGTGCTAGAGATCGCAGCCGCGCCTCCTACGAGCAGTACTTC; CDR3: CSARDRSRASYEQYF
D: TRBD2; length: 16; size: .; J: TRBJ2-5; V: TRBV7-2; DNA: TGTGCCAGCAGCTCCCTAGCGGGGGGGCCGTGGGAGACCCAGTACTTC; CDR3: CASSSLAGGPWETQYF
D: .; length: 16; size: .; J: TRBJ2-3; V: TRBV7-3; DNA: TGTGCCAGCAGCCGTAGTCCGGGACCGGGGTCAGATACGCAGTATTTT; CDR3: CASSRSPGPGSDTQYF
D: .; length: 15; size: .; J: TRBJ2-1; V: TRBV27; DNA: TGTGCCAGCAGGACGAGGGCCAGGGGGGCTGGTGAGCAGTTCTTC; CDR3: CASRTRARGAGEQFF
D: TRBD2; length: 14; size: .; J: TRBJ2-7; V: TRBV4-2; DNA: TGTGCCAGCAGCCATATCAGCGGGAGTTACGAGCAGTACTTC; CDR3: CASSHISGSYEQYF
D: .; length: 14; size: few; J: TRBJ2-3; V: TRBV7-8; DNA: TGTGCCAGCACGGGGTTGAACCCGACAGATACGCAGTATTTT; CDR3: CASTGLNPTDTQYF
D: .; length: 14; size: .; J: TRBJ1-6; V: TRBV19; DNA: TGTGCCAGTAGTTGGGGACAAGATAATTCACCCCTCCACTTT; CDR3: CASSWGQDNSPLHF
D: TRBD2; length: 17; size: .; J: TRBJ2-7; V: TRBV6-5; DNA: TGTGCCAGCAGTCGGACTAGCGGGGGGGCCTGGGGAAACGAGCAGTACTTC; CDR3: CASSRTSGGAWGNEQYF
D: .; length: 16; size: .; J: TRBJ2-1; V: TRBV4-2; DNA: TGTGCCAGCAGCCGGGTAAGCGGGCGATACTACAATGAGCAGTTCTTC; CDR3: CASSRVSGRYYNEQFF
D: .; length: 13; size: many; J: TRBJ2-1; V: TRBV29-1; DNA: TGCAGCGTTGTGGACCCCCTTTACAATGAGCAGTTCTTC; CDR3: CSVVDPLYNEQFF
D: TRBD2; length: 16; size: many; J: TRBJ2-3; V: TRBV4-1; DNA: TGCGCCAGCAGCCTAGGACTAGCGGGGGAGGCAGATACGCAGTATTTT; CDR3: CASSLGLAGEADTQYF
D: TRBD2; length: 19; size: .; J: TRBJ2-1; V: TRBV7-9; DNA: TGTGCCAGCAGCGGTAAGGGGACTAGCGCACCCCTACCCTACAATGAGCAGTTCTTC; CDR3: CASSGKGTSAPLPYNEQFF
D: .; length: 14; size: few; J: TRBJ1-1; V: TRBV20-1; DNA: TGCAGTGCTCGCCCCCCAGGGAGTCGAACTGAAGCTTTCTTT; CDR3: CSARPPGSRTEAFF
D: .; length: 15; size: many; J: TRBJ1-2; V: TRBV19; DNA: TGTGCCAGTAGTATAAGTGGCAGAGCTAACTATGGCTACACCTTC; CDR3: CASSISGRANYGYTF
D: .; length: 16; size: many; J: TRBJ1-3; V: TRBV7-2; DNA: TGTGCCAGCAGCGGCCTACAGGGCTCCTCTGGAAACACCATATATTTT; CDR3: CASSGLQGSSGNTIYF
D: TRBD2; length: 14; size: many; J: TRBJ2-1; V: TRBV5-4; DNA: TGTGCCAGCAGCGGGGACTACGCCTACAATGAGCAGTTCTTC; CDR3: CASSGDYAYNEQFF
D: TRBD1; length: 11; size: .; J: TRBJ2-7; V: TRBV20-1; DNA: TGCAGTGCTGGACAGGGGTACGAGCAGTACTTC; CDR3: CSAGQGYEQYF
D: TRBD1; length: 15; size: .; J: TRBJ1-2; V: TRBV13; DNA: TGTGCCAGCAGCTTAGGGACAGGGGTCTCCTCTGGCTACACCTTC; CDR3: CASSLGTGVSSGYTF
D: .; length: 15; size: .; J: TRBJ2-5; V: TRBV7-2; DNA: TGTGCCAGCGGCTTAGCGGTCGGAGTCCAAGAGACCCAGCACTTC; CDR3: CASGLAVGVQETQHF
D: TRBD1; length: 15; size: few; J: TRBJ2-4; V: TRBV5-1; DNA: TGCGCCAGCAGCTTTGACAGGGGACCCAGCTTGGTTCAGTACTTC; CDR3: CASSFDRGPSLVQYF
D: .; length: 13; size: .; J: TRBJ2-1; V: TRBV14; DNA: TGTGCCAGCAGCCAAGATTCTTTCTGGGGGCAGTTCTTC; CDR3: CASSQDSFWGQFF
D: .; length: 15; size: .; J: TRBJ1-2; V: TRBV24-1; DNA: TGTGCCACCAGTGACCGAACGGCGGGGGTCTATGGCTACACCTTC; CDR3: CATSDRTAGVYGYTF
D: TRBD1; length: 14; size: many; J: TRBJ2-3; V: TRBV19; DNA: TGTGCCAGCCAAAAACAGGGGGCCACAGATACGCAGTATTTT; CDR3: CASQKQGATDTQYF
D: .; length: 14; size: .; J: TRBJ2-7; V: TRBV20-1; DNA: TGCAGTGCTAGAGATATCGGCGTGCCCTACGAGCAGTACTTC; CDR3: CSARDIGVPYEQYF
D: .; length: 12; size: many; J: TRBJ1-2; V: TRBV19; DNA: TGTGCCAGCCCCAAGAGAGGGGACGGCTACACCTTC; CDR3: CASPKRGDGYTF
D: TRBD1; length: 16; size: many; J: TRBJ1-4; V: TRBV20-1; DNA: TGCAGTGCTAGAGGGACAGGGCTTACAACTAATGAAAAACTGTTTTTT; CDR3: CSARGTGLTTNEKLFF
D: TRBD2; length: 18; size: once; J: TRBJ2-3; V: TRBV9; DNA: TGTGCCAGCAGCGTAGGCAATAGCGGGGGGGCGGGCCACAATGAGCAGTATTTT; CDR3: CASSVGNSGGAGHNEQYF
D: TRBD2; length: 14; size: .; J: TRBJ2-1; V: TRBV29-1; DNA: TGCAGCGTCGATCTTAGCGGGGGGGTTAACGAGCAGTTCTTC; CDR3: CSVDLSGGVNEQFF
D: .; length: 13; size: many; J: TRBJ2-3; V: TRBV3-1; DNA: TGTGCCAGCAGCCAAGTAAACACAGATACGCAGTATTTT; CDR3: CASSQVNTDTQYF
D: TRBD2; length: 14; size: once; J: TRBJ2-1; V: TRBV20-1; DNA: TGCAGTGCCCCCAGCGGGAGCTCCTACAATGAGCAGTTCTTC; CDR3: CSAPSGSSYNEQFF
D: .; length: 19; size: .; J: TRBJ1-6; V: TRBV7-2; DNA: TGTGCCAGCAGCAGCCGGACTCCGGGCAGGAGGTCCTATAATTCACCCCTCCACTTT; CDR3: CASSSRTPGRRSYNSPLHF
D: TRBD1; length: 15; size: .; J: TRBJ1-4; V: TRBV19; DNA: TGTGCCACCCCGAGGAGGCCGGGACAGCCCGAAAAACTGTTTTTT; CDR3: CATPRRPGQPEKLFF
D: .; length: 13; size: many; J: TRBJ2-1; V: TRBV24-1; DNA: TGTGCCACCAGTGATTTAAGAGGGCATGAGCAGTTCTTC; CDR3: CATSDLRGHEQFF
D: .; length: 13; size: many; J: TRBJ1-2; V: TRBV30; DNA: TGTGCCTGGGTCCAGGGGACCAACTATGGCTACACCTTC; CDR3: CAWVQGTNYGYTF
D: .; length: 16; size: many; J: TRBJ2-1; V: TRBV20-1; DNA: TGCAGTGCTAGGAAGTCAGGGGCAGAGTCCCACAATGAGCAGTTCTTC; CDR3: CSARKSGAESHNEQFF
D: TRBD2; length: 14; size: many; J: TRBJ2-7; V: TRBV12-5; DNA: TGTGCTAGTGGCCCGGGACTAGCCTCCTACGAGCAGTACTTC; CDR3: CASGPGLASYEQYF
D: .; length: 15; size: .; J: TRBJ2-5; V: TRBV5-5; DNA: TGCGCCACCCGGGCTCGAGGACCAGCGGAAGAGACCCAGCACTTC; CDR3: CATRARGPAEETQHF
D: .; length: 14; size: .; J: TRBJ2-5; V: TRBV29-1; DNA: TGCAGCGTTCCCGACGGGAGAACCCAAGAGACCCAGTACTTC; CDR3: CSVPDGRTQETQYF
D: TRBD1; length: 14; size: .; J: TRBJ2-3; V: TRBV20-1; DNA: TGCAGTGCTAGAGGGACAGGGACTCCAGATACGCAGTACTTT; CDR3: CSARGTGTPDTQYF
D: .; length: 15; size: .; J: TRBJ1-1; V: TRBV6-5; DNA: TGTGCCAGCAGTACCCTCCTGGGCCGGGTATTGAAGGCTTTCTTT; CDR3: CASSTLLGRVLKAFF
D: .; length: 14; size: .; J: TRBJ1-2; V: TRBV11-2; DNA: TGTGCCACCAGCACAGACCGAGATAGGGGTGGCTACACCTTC; CDR3: CATSTDRDRGGYTF
D: .; length: 21; size: .; J: TRBJ1-6; V: TRBV6-5; DNA: TGTGCTAGCAGTCCAACCTTTCCCGGGAAGAAAGTATTAGAGGATAATTCACCCCTCCACTTT; CDR3: CASSPTFPGKKVLEDNSPLHF